This T cell receptor (beta chain) was sequenced during a study of T cell responses to AZD1222 COVID-19 vaccine. Study-wide context: Second-dose intervals of approximately 4 or approximately 12 weeks were pooled. Whole-study results and caveats: Spike was spanned by vaccine-associated CD4 TCRs, with dominance at 160-218 and 743-854. The reported proportion of spike-specific TCRs targeting unmutated variant regions was nearly half. Without day 14 samples, only post-peak T cell repertoires were studied.

A remark on this clone: Its antigen is unknown.

Libraries were prepared by immunoSEQ multiplex PCR; TCRdb keeps only in-frame clonotypes and omits some of them. The table has fewer than 150,000 clones, 90% seen once. Between the trimmed V and J ends, which lost 3 bases and 3 bases, there was a span of 12 bases. CDR1 and CDR2 (germline): SGHTA, FQGNSA. The CDR3 loop spans 15 amino acids. The chain couples TRBV7-2 to TRBJ2-1, with D possibly being TRBD2 (5 bases). This sequence was found in an adult in good health. Sequenced material: peripheral blood, taken on day 0 of AZD1222 vaccination. CDR3: CASSFASSSYNEQFF. CDR3 DNA: TGTGCCAGCAGCTTCGCGTCTAGCAGCTACAATGAGCAGTTCTTC.